This entry features one T cell receptor (beta chain) sequence. Its antigen specificity is not known. No clone much larger than this one lies a single base away; base qualities are absent. CDR3 length: 16 amino acids, cysteine to phenylalanine. The CDR3 DNA has 48 bases and is translated from base 1. V is cut by 0 bases and J by 9 bases, and the space between the germline ends is 15 bases. The CDR1 and CDR2 encoded by the germline V gene are KGHSH and LQKENI. This sample stems from a study of T cell changes during pregnancy in multiple sclerosis (dated by TCRdb to the late 2010s). In the study overall: In women with multiple sclerosis, the researchers looked at how the T cell repertoire shifted as pregnancy progressed.

The receptor library was made with the immunoSEQ multiplex PCR assay. Held by TCRdb, this immuneACCESS table contains in-frame sequences only and omits some clones. Under half of the omission traces to an unresolved V gene where checked; the cause of the rest is unknown. The sample yields about 60,000 clones; about 90% were counted once. The ten largest clones capture roughly 2.2% of the sample. Sample: peripheral blood, taken in the second trimester of pregnancy. This clonotype was sampled from a female donor in good health, enrolled as a control in a pregnancy study. The sequence is built from TRBV18 and TRBJ1-6; matching of 6 bases hints at TRBD1 as the D gene. In nucleotide form, the sequence is TGTGCCAGCTCACCACCGACAGGCGGTCTCGCTTCACCCCTCCACTTT. Protein translation: CASSPPTGGLASPLHF. With all but the CDR3 taken from the reference TRBV18 and TRBJ1-6 genes, the full variable domain is: NAGVMQNPRHLVRRRGQEARLRCSPMKGHSHVYWYRQLPEEGLKFMVYLQKENIIDESGMPKERFSAEFPKEGPSILRIQQVVRGDSAAYFCASSPPTGGLASPLHFGNGTRLTVT.